Below, 9 T cell receptor beta chains from the same sample are listed, as sequenced in a study of shared clonotypes between healthy human individuals. Assay: immunoSEQ multiplex PCR; the TCRdb copy retains only in-frame clones and omits some. There are approximately 700,000 clones in the sample; around four fifths occur only once, and more than 1.5% lies in the top ten. Sequencing was carried out using memory CD4+ T cells sorted from blood. Subset: CD45RA-negative fraction. The origin of the receptors is a woman younger than 45 in good health.

V usage is TRBV29-1 and J usage is TRBJ2-1, with 8 bases aligning to TRBD2. V was clipped by 7 bases and J by 4 bases; unmatched bases: 9. The CDR3 runs 14 residues. In germline, CDR1 is SQVTM, CDR2 ANQGSEA. For the CDR3, the DNA is TGCAGCGCCACCGGGACTAGAGGATACAATGAGCAGTTCTTC. This codes for CSATGTRGYNEQFF.

The chain combines TRBV6-5 with TRBJ2-3; tentative D call: TRBD2 (5 bases). This CDR3 is 16 amino acids long. Trimming took 0 bases from V and 1 from J, leaving 11 bases between them. Germline V lookup: CDR1 MNHEY, CDR2 SVGAGI. CDR3 nucleotides: TGTGCCAGCAGTTACTCCCGGGATGGGGGCACAGATACGCAGTATTTT. Amino acid sequence: CASSYSRDGGTDTQYF.

CDR3 nucleotides: TGTGCCAGTAGCCGGGACAGGGGACGTGTAGGGTTCACCGGGGAGCTGTTTTTT. This encodes CASSRDRGRVGFTGELFF. This chain connects TRBV19 to TRBJ2-2; 10 nucleotides line up with TRBD1. CDR3 size: 18 residues. With 6 bases clipped from V and 4 bases from J, the junction kept 14 bases outside the gene matches. CDR1 is LNHDA, CDR2 SQIVND, per germline (reference sequence).

This clone was seen once. The sample has other DNA sequences that encode this CDR3 too. This chain connects TRBV18 to TRBJ1-2; D remains ambiguous. CDR1 KGHSH and CDR2 LQKENI come from the germline V gene. This CDR3 has 13 residues. The germline V and J ends were trimmed by 3 bases and 6 bases, with 11 bases remaining between them. The CDR3 sequence is CASSPPSGHGYTF. The CDR3 DNA is TGTGCCAGCTCACCCCCGTCAGGCCATGGCTACACCTTC.

The rearrangement links TRBV11-2 to TRBJ2-7; TRBD1 agrees at 8 bases. After removal of 0 bases from V and 0 bases from J, the junction contained 10 bases not matched to a gene. The CDR3 contains 18 residues. Germline assignment: CDR1 SGHAT and CDR2 FQNNGV. The CDR3 loop is CASSLESLAGGISYEQYF. CDR3 coding DNA: TGTGCCAGCAGCTTAGAATCCCTGGCAGGGGGCATCTCCTACGAGCAGTACTTC.

V usage is TRBV18 and J usage is TRBJ2-2; 12 positions agree with TRBD2. CDR3 length: 15 amino acids. The germline CDR1 and CDR2 sequences are KGHSH and LQKENI. J was trimmed by 6 bases and V by 3 bases; bases with no gene match: 2. The CDR3 reads CASSPTSGRSGELFF. The CDR3 DNA is TGTGCCAGCTCACCGACTAGCGGGAGATCCGGGGAGCTGTTTTTT.

The V call is TRBV27, the J call TRBJ1-5; D is uncertain. CDR3 length: 15 amino acids. Germline loops: CDR1 MNHEY, CDR2 SMNVEV (reference sequence). V gave up 2 bases and J gave up 0 bases, with 8 bases separating them. This chain's CDR3 is CASSLGRFSNQPQHF. The CDR3 DNA follows: TGTGCCAGCAGTTTAGGGCGGTTTAGCAATCAGCCCCAGCATTTT.

The chain couples TRBV5-1 to TRBJ2-3; 7 nucleotides match TRBD1. CDR1 and CDR2 from the germline V gene are SGHRS and YFSETQ. The CDR3 has 15 residues. V dropped 5 bases and J dropped 3; count of bases not matched to a gene: 9. CDR3: CASRLQGWETDTQYF. The CDR3 region has the DNA TGCGCCAGCAGATTACAGGGGTGGGAGACAGATACGCAGTATTTT.

The genes are TRBV28 and TRBJ2-1, with TRBD2 matching over 12 bases. Germline V gives CDR1 MDHEN, CDR2 SYDVKM. The CDR3 is 20 residues long. V lost 6 bases and J lost 3; bases outside the gene matches: 18. The CDR3 is CASSPSSTGLAGRSYNEQFF. The CDR3 nucleotides read TGTGCCAGCAGCCCCTCGAGTACCGGACTAGCGGGACGTAGCTACAATGAGCAGTTCTTC.